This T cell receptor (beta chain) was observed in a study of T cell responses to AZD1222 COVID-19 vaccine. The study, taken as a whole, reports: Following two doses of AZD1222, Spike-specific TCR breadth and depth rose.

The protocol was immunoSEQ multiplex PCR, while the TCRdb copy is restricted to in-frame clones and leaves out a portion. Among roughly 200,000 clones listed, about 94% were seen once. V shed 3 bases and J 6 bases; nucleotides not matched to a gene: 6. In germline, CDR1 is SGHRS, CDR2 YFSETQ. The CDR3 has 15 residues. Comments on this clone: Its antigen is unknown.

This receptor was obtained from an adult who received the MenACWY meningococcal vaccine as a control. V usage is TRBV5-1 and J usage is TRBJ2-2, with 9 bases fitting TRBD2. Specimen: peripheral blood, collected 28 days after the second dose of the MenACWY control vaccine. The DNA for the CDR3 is TGCGCCAGCAGCTCGCCGGGACTAGCTTCCGGGGAGCTGTTTTTT. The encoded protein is CASSSPGLASGELFF. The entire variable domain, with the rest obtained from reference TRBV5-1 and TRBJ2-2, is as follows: KAGVTQTPRYLIKTRGQQVTLSCSPISGHRSVSWYQQTPGQGLQFLFEYFSETQRNKGNFPGRFSGRQFSNSRSEMNVSTLELGDSALYLCASSSPGLASGELFFGEGSRLTVL.